Sequencing of this T cell receptor beta chain was carried out in a study of cytomegalovirus exposure and HLA in healthy donors. TCRdb keeps only in-frame clones here, not all; method: immunoSEQ multiplex PCR. The sample contains some 49,000 clones, 90% to 95% of which appear only once. V was trimmed by 0 bases and J by 6 bases, leaving 12 bases between them. The germline CDR1 and CDR2 sequences are SGDLS and YYNGEE. The CDR3 has 15 residues. The donors formed part of the approximately 120-subject validation cohort, distinct from the approximately 670-subject first cohort. The source material was PBMCs. V and J are TRBV9 and TRBJ1-4; D gene uncertain. This sequence was found in a woman aged 18-29 years in good health and CMV-seropositive. CDR3 DNA sequence: TGTGCCAGCAGCGTAGGAGAGACTTATCATGAAAAACTGTTTTTT. Residues: CASSVGETYHEKLFF.